This TCR beta chain was recovered during a study of PD-L1 blockade in urothelial cancer. The time point is: peripheral blood 6 weeks after treatment start. Method: immunoSEQ multiplex PCR; TCRdb's copy keeps in-frame clones and lacks some. The sample has 120,000 or so clones, roughly 88% seen once; the top ten hold 2.4%. With 4 bases removed from V and 3 bases from J, the gap between germline ends came to 17 bases. Germline values: CDR1 SGHKS, CDR2 YYEKEE (reference sequence). There are 15 residues in the CDR3. The sequence was collected from a man aged 50-60 years with urothelial cancer. V gene TRBV5-5 combines with J gene TRBJ2-7; perhaps TRBD1 as D (7 bases). Material: PBMCs, obtained around atezolizumab (anti-PD-L1) treatment. CDR3 in amino acids: CASSRGTVSLYEQYF. The CDR3 region has the DNA TGTGCCAGCAGCCGCGGGACAGTTAGTCTCTACGAGCAGTACTTC.